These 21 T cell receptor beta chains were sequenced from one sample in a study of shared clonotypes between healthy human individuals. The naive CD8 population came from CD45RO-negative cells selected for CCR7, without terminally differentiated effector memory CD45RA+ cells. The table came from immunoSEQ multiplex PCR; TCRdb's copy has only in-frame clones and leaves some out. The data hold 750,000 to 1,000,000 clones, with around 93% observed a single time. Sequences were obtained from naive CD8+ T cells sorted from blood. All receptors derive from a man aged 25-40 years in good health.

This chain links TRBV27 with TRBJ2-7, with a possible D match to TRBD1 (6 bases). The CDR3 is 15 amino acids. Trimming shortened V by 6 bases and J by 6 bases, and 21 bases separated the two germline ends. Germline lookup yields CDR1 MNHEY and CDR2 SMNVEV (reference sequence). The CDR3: CASSDSRGVYVEQYF. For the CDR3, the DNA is TGTGCCAGCAGCGACAGCAGGGGAGTATACGTCGAGCAGTACTTC.

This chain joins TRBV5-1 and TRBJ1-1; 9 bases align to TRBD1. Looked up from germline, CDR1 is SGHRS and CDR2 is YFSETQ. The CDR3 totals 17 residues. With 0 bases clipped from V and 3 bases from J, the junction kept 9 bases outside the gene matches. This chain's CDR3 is CASSLVGTGPGDTEAFF. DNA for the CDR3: TGCGCCAGCAGCTTGGTTGGGACAGGGCCCGGAGACACTGAAGCTTTCTTT.

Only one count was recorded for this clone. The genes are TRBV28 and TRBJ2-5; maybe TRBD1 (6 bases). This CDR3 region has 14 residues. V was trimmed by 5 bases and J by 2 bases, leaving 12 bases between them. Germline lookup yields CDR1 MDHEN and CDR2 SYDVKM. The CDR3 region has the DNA TGTGCCAGCAGTCCAGGGGCCATACAAGAGACCCAGTACTTC. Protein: CASSPGAIQETQYF.

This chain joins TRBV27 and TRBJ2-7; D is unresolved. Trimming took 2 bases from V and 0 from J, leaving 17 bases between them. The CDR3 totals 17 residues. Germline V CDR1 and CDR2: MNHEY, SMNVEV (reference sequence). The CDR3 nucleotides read TGTGCCAGCAGTTTAAAACCCGGGCACACTAACTCCTACGAGCAGTACTTC. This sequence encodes CASSLKPGHTNSYEQYF.

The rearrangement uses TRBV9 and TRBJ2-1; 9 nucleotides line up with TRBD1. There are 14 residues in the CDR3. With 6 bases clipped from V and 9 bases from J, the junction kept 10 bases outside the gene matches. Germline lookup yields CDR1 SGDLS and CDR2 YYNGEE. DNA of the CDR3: TGTGCCAGCACCCCGGGGACAGGGAAGGGTGAGCAGTTCTTC. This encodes CASTPGTGKGEQFF.

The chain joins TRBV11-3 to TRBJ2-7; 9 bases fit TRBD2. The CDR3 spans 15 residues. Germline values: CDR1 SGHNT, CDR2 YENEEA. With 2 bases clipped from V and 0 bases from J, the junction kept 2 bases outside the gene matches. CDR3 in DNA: TGTGCCAGCAGCTTATCTAGCGGGACCTCCTACGAGCAGTACTTC. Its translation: CASSLSSGTSYEQYF.

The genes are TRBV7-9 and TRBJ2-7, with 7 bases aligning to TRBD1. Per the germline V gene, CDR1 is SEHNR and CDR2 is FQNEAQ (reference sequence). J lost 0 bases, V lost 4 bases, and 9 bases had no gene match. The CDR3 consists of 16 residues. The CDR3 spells CASSSTTGDLSYEQYF. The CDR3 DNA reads TGTGCCAGCAGCTCGACTACAGGGGACCTCTCCTACGAGCAGTACTTC.

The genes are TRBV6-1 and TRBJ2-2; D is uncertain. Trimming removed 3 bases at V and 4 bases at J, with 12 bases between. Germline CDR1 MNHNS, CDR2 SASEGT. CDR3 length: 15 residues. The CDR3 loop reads CASSDPGGGTGELFF. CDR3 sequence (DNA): TGTGCCAGCAGTGATCCCGGTGGCGGCACCGGGGAGCTGTTTTTT.

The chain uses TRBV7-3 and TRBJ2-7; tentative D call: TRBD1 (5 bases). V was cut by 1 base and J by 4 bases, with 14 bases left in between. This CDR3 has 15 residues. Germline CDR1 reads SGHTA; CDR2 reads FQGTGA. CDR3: CASSLNQGIGYEQYF. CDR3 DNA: TGTGCCAGCAGCTTAAATCAGGGAATAGGGTACGAGCAGTACTTC.

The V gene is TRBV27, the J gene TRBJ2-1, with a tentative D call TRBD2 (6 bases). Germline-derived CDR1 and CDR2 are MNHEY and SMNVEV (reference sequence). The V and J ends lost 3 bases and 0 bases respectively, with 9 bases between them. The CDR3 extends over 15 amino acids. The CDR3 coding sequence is TGTGCCAGCAGTTTGGAGGGATCCTCCTACAATGAGCAGTTCTTC. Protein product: CASSLEGSSYNEQFF.

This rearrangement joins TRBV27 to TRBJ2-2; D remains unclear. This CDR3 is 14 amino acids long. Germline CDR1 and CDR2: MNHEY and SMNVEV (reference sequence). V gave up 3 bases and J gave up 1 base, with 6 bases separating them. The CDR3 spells CASSFTWNTGELFF. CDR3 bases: TGTGCCAGCAGTTTCACTTGGAACACCGGGGAGCTGTTTTTT.

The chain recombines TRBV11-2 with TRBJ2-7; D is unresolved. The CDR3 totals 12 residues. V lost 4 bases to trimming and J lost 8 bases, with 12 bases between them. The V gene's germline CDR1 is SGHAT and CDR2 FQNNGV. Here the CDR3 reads CASSSDGFQQYF. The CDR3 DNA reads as TGTGCCAGCAGCTCTGACGGGTTTCAGCAGTACTTC.

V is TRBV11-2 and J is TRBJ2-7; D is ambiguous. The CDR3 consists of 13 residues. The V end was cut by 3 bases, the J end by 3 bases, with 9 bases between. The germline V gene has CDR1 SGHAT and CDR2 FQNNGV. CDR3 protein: CASSLSPSYEQYF. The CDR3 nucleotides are TGTGCCAGCAGCTTGAGTCCTAGCTACGAGCAGTACTTC. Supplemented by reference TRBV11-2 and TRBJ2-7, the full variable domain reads EAGVAQSPRYKIIEKRQSVAFWCNPISGHATLYWYQQILGQGPKLLIQFQNNGVVDDSQLPKDRFSAERLKGVDSTLKIQPAKLEDSAVYLCASSLSPSYEQYFGPGTRLTVT.

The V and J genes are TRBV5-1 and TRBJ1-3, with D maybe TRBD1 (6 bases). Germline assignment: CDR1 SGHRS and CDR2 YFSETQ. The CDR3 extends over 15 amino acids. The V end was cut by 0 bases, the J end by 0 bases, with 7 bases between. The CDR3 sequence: CASSLDRDSGNTIYF. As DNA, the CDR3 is TGCGCCAGCAGCTTGGACAGGGACTCTGGAAACACCATATATTTT.

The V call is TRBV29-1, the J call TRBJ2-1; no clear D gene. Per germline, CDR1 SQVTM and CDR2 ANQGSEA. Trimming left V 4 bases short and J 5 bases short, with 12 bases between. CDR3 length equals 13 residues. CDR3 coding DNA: TGCAGCGTTGTACGCCCGGATAACAATGAGCAGTTCTTC. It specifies CSVVRPDNNEQFF.

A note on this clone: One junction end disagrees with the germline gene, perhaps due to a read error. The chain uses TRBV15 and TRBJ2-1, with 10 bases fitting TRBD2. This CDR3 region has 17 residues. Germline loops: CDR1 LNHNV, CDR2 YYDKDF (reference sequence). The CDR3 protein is CAASDFIAGGSYNEQFF. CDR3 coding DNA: TGTGCCGCCAGCGACTTCATAGCGGGAGGCTCCTACAATGAGCAGTTCTTC.

The CDR3 here is CASSFNSGRTINEQFF. In DNA form, the CDR3 reads TGTGCCAGCAGTTTCAATTCAGGGCGTACAATCAATGAGCAGTTCTTC. This rearrangement joins TRBV27 to TRBJ2-1; a possible D gene is TRBD1 (5 bases). Germline assignment: CDR1 MNHEY and CDR2 SMNVEV (reference sequence). This CDR3 has 16 residues. V lost 3 bases and J lost 6, with 18 bases in between.

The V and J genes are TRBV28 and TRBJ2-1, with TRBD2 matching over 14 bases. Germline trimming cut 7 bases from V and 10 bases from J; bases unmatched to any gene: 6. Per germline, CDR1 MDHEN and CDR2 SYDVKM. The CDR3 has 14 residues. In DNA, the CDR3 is TGTGCCAGCAAGACTAGCGGGAGGGAGCGGGAGCAGTTCTTC. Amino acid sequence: CASKTSGREREQFF.

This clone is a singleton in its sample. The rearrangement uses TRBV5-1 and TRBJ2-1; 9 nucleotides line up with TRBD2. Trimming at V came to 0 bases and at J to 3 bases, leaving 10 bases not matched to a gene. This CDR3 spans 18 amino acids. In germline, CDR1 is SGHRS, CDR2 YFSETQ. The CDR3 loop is CASSLAGGSGSLYNEQFF. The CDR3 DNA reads TGCGCCAGCAGCTTGGCCGGCGGTAGCGGGAGCCTCTACAATGAGCAGTTCTTC.

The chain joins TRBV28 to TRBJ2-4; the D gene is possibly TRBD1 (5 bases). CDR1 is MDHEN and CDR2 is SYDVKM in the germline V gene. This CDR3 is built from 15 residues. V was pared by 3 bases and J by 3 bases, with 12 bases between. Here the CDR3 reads CASSFGQGIKNIQYF. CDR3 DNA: TGTGCCAGCAGTTTTGGCCAGGGAATCAAAAACATTCAGTACTTC.

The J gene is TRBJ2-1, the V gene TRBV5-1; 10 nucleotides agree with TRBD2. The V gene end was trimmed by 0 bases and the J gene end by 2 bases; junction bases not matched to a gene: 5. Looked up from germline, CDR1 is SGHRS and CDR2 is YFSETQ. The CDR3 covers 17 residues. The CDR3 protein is CASSLGETSGAYNEQFF. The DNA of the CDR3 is TGCGCCAGCAGCTTGGGGGAAACTAGCGGGGCCTACAATGAGCAGTTCTTC.